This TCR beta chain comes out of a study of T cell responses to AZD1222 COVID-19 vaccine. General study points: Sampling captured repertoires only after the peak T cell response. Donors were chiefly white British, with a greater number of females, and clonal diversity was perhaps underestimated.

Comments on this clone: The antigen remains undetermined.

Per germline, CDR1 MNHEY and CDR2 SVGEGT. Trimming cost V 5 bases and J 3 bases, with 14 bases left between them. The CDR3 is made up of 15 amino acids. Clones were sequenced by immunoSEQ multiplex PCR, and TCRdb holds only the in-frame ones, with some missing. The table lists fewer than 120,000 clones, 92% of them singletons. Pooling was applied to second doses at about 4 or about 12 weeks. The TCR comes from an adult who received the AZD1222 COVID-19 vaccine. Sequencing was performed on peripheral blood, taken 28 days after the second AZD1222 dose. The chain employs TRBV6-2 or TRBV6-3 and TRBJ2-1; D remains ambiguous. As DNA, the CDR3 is TGTGCCAGCAGTCTTCCATTACAGTTCTACAATGAGCAGTTCTTC. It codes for CASSLPLQFYNEQFF.